Described below is a single TCR beta chain sequence and its context. Data came from immunoSEQ multiplex PCR; TCRdb stores just in-frame clones and leaves some out. Of around 75,000 clones listed, approximately 95% are singletons. The length of the CDR3 is 14 residues. Trimming at V came to 4 bases and at J to 6 bases, leaving 3 bases not matched to a gene. The germline V gene has CDR1 SGHTA and CDR2 FQGNSA. This record comes from a study of T cell changes during pregnancy in multiple sclerosis. The V gene is TRBV7-2, the J gene TRBJ2-1, with 10 bases lining up with TRBD2. This material consisted of CD4+ T cells from peripheral blood mononuclear cells, taken after pregnancy. The clonotype comes from a female donor with multiple sclerosis, enrolled in a pregnancy study. The CDR3 DNA reads TGTGCCAGCAGCTCTTGGACTAGCGGCAATGAGCAGTTCTTC. Translating it yields CASSSWTSGNEQFF. Supplemented by reference TRBV7-2 and TRBJ2-1, the full variable domain reads GAGVSQSPSNKVTEKGKDVELRCDPISGHTALYWYRQSLGQGLEFLIYFQGNSAPDKSGLPSDRFSAERTGGSVSTLTIQRTQQEDSAVYLCASSSWTSGNEQFFGPGTRLTVL.